What follows describes a single T cell receptor beta chain. The antigen remains undetermined. The CDR3 runs 16 residues. V lost 4 bases and J lost 5; bases outside the gene matches: 8. Germline values: CDR1 MNHEY, CDR2 SMNVEV (reference sequence). Every immunoSEQ plate was one replicate of a subset's evenly spread DNA. Generated by immunoSEQ multiplex PCR, the TCRdb table keeps only in-frame clones and is missing some. The table has roughly 2,000,000 clones, 85% to 95% seen once. These data are taken from a study of shared clonotypes between healthy human individuals. On the study more broadly: Plates per donor: three CD4 naive, three CD4 memory, two CD8 naive, one CD8 memory.

General study results and limits: Clonotype sharing across a few donors was observed for approximately 5% of naive CD4 clonotypes.

Naive CD8 cells lacked CD45RO, underwent positive selection for CCR7 and left out terminally differentiated effector memory CD45RA+ cells. Participating donors were healthy, HIV-negative adults free of recent acute infections or vaccinations. This TCR came from a man between 18 and 35 years old in good health. Some clones in this sample may be carry-over from other donors' samples. The source material was naive CD8+ T cells from PBMCs. V is TRBV27 and J is TRBJ2-7, with 13 bases lining up with TRBD2. CDR3 nucleotide sequence: TGTGCCAGCAGTTACACCCGACTAGCGGGAGGACACGAGCAGTACTTC. It is translated as CASSYTRLAGGHEQYF.